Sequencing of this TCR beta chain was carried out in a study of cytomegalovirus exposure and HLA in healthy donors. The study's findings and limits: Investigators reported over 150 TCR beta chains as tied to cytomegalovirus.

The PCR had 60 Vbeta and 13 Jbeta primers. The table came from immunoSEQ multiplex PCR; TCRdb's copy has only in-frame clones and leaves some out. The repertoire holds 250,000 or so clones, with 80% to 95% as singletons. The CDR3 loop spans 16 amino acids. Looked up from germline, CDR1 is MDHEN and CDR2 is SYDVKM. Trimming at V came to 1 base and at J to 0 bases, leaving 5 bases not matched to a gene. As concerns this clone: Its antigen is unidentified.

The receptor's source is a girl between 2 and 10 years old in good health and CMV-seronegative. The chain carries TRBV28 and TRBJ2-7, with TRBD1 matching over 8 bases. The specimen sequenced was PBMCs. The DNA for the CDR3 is TGTGCCAGCAGTTTATATGACAGGGGTGTCTCCTACGAGCAGTACTTC. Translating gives CASSLYDRGVSYEQYF.